These 13 T cell receptor beta chains came from one sample sequenced in a study of PD-1 blockade in classical Hodgkin lymphoma. Every single patient, without exception, relapsed after autologous stem cell transplantation, and brentuximab vedotin exposure varied. The data were produced by immunoSEQ multiplex PCR, yet TCRdb's version contains in-frame clones alone and is incomplete. The sample comprises 23,000 or so clones, 80% of which are singletons, and approximately 6.4% rests with the top ten. Sequencing used peripheral blood mononuclear cells (PBMCs), obtained at baseline. The receptors come from a human donor with classical Hodgkin lymphoma.

The chain recombines TRBV5-5 with TRBJ2-7, with a tentative D call TRBD1 (5 bases). The CDR3 length is 16 residues. Trimming took off 0 bases at V and 0 bases at J, with 13 bases between the two ends. From germline, CDR1 is SGHKS and CDR2 YYEKEE (reference sequence). The CDR3 DNA reads TGTGCCAGCAGCTTGGACTACAGGTGGAGCTCCTACGAGCAGTACTTC. Translation gives CASSLDYRWSSYEQYF.

This clone was seen only a few times. The chain couples TRBV18 to TRBJ2-7; possibly TRBD1 for D (5 bases). The germline CDR1 and CDR2 sequences are KGHSH and LQKENI. The CDR3 covers 12 residues. The V and J ends lost 5 bases and 6 bases respectively, with 11 bases between them. CDR3 coding DNA: TGTGCCAGCTCAACCAGGGTGGGCGAGCAGTACTTC. Its translation: CASSTRVGEQYF. Looking up the rest from reference TRBV18 and TRBJ2-7 gives the full variable domain: NAGVMQNPRHLVRRRGQEARLRCSPMKGHSHVYWYRQLPEEGLKFMVYLQKENIIDESGMPKERFSAEFPKEGPSILRIQQVVRGDSAAYFCASSTRVGEQYFGPGTRLTVT.

The chain combines TRBV6-1 with TRBJ1-6; D might be TRBD1 (5 bases). This CDR3 region has 14 residues. Trimming pared 6 bases from V and 7 bases from J, leaving 13 bases between. Germline-derived CDR1 and CDR2 are MNHNS and SASEGT. The CDR3, as DNA: TGTGCCAGCAGGGAGGGACGGGCGAATTCACCCCTCCACTTT. This sequence encodes CASREGRANSPLHF.

The chain is built from TRBV7-6 and TRBJ2-5; no clear D. The CDR3 has 12 amino acids. Germline lookup yields CDR1 SGHVS and CDR2 FNYEAQ. V dropped 0 bases and J dropped 7 bases, with 6 bases sitting between them. CDR3 amino acids: CASSLAPRTQYF. CDR3 nucleotides: TGTGCCAGCAGCTTAGCGCCTAGGACCCAGTACTTC.

The V gene is TRBV29-1, the J gene TRBJ2-5; TRBD2 aligns across 13 bases. The CDR3 contains 14 residues. J lost 2 bases, V lost 4 bases, and 1 base had no gene match. Germline CDR1 reads SQVTM; CDR2 reads ANQGSEA. The CDR3 sequence: CSVGLAGGQETQYF. DNA for the CDR3: TGCAGCGTTGGACTAGCGGGGGGACAAGAGACCCAGTACTTC.

The chain employs TRBV7-2 and TRBJ1-6; D gene uncertain. V lost 1 base and J 11 bases, leaving 9 bases between the germline ends. The CDR3 is made up of 13 amino acids. CDR1 is SGHTA, CDR2 FQGNSA, per germline. The CDR3 is CASSLGSQAPLHF. CDR3 sequence (DNA): TGTGCCAGCAGCTTAGGTTCCCAGGCACCCCTCCACTTT.

The chain couples TRBV19 to TRBJ2-7, with TRBD1 matching 9 bases. This CDR3 has 16 amino acids. Germline trimming cut 10 bases from V and 2 bases from J; bases unmatched to any gene: 15. From germline, CDR1 is LNHDA and CDR2 SQIVND (reference sequence). CDR3: CATGLLPGQGAYEQYF. CDR3 in DNA: TGTGCCACAGGACTTCTACCGGGACAGGGTGCCTACGAGCAGTACTTC.

This clone was observed a few times. The chain uses TRBV6-6 and TRBJ2-7, with TRBD1 matching over 7 bases. V lost 2 bases, J lost 3 bases, and 4 bases stayed unmatched. The CDR3 spans 14 residues. Germline V CDR1 and CDR2: MNHNY, SVGAGI (reference sequence). CDR3 nucleotide sequence: TGTGCCAGCAGTTACGGCACAGGGGACTACGAGCAGTACTTC. Translated: CASSYGTGDYEQYF.

V usage is TRBV10-3 and J usage is TRBJ2-2, with 7 bases identical to TRBD2. This CDR3 is 17 amino acids long. Losses at the gene ends were 3 bases for V and 2 bases for J; bases not matched to a gene: 9. Germline loops: CDR1 ENHRY, CDR2 SYGVKD. The chain's CDR3 is CAISDPGPGGNTGELFF. CDR3 DNA sequence: TGTGCCATCAGTGACCCGGGGCCGGGAGGCAACACCGGGGAGCTGTTTTTT.

V and J are TRBV7-6 and TRBJ2-2; 8 bases are a match to TRBD2. The germline CDR1 and CDR2 sequences are SGHVS and FNYEAQ. V dropped 8 bases and J dropped 4; count of bases not matched to a gene: 15. This CDR3 comprises 17 residues. The CDR3 is CASGPVRGGTSTGELFF. CDR3 bases: TGTGCCAGCGGACCGGTACGGGGGGGTACCAGCACCGGGGAGCTGTTTTTT.

This chain joins TRBV11-2 and TRBJ1-4; D unclear. V was shortened by 4 bases and J by 12 bases, with 18 bases between the two germline ends. The CDR3 has 14 amino acids. Germline V gives CDR1 SGHAT, CDR2 FQNNGV. CDR3 region: CASSSNVAIEELFF. The CDR3 DNA sequence: TGTGCCAGCAGCTCGAATGTGGCTATTGAGGAACTGTTTTTT.

V usage is TRBV11-2 and J usage is TRBJ1-1, with 8 bases matching TRBD1. This CDR3 has 15 residues. V dropped 4 bases and J dropped 6; count of bases not matched to a gene: 10. Germline lookup yields CDR1 SGHAT and CDR2 FQNNGV. The CDR3 spells CASSSGQGDDAEAFF. The CDR3 region has the DNA TGTGCCAGCAGCTCCGGACAGGGAGATGACGCTGAAGCTTTCTTT.

The rearrangement joins TRBV6-1 to TRBJ1-5; the D is unclear. V lost 6 bases, J lost 0 bases, and 6 bases lay in between. The V gene's germline CDR1 is MNHNS and CDR2 SASEGT. The CDR3 covers 13 residues. The chain's CDR3 is CASRSDSNQPQHF. As DNA, the CDR3 is TGTGCCAGCAGATCCGATAGCAATCAGCCCCAGCATTTT.